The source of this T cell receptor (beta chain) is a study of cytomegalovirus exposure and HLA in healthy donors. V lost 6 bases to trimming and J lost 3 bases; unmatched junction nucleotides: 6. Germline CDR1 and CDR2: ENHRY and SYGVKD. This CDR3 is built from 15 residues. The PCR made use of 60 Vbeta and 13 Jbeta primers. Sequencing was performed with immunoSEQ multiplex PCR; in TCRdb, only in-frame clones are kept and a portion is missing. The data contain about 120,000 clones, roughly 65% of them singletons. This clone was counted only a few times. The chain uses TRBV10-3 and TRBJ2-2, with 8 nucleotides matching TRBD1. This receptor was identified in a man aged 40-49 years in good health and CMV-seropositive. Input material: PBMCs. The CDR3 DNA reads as TGTGCCATCAGCAGTACAGGGGGAGACACCGGGGAGCTGTTTTTT. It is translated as CAISSTGGDTGELFF.